This T cell receptor (beta chain) was sequenced in a study of blood T cell repertoires in COVID-19. This CDR3 contains 17 residues. Germline CDR1 reads MNHEY; CDR2 reads SVGEGT. The V end lost 0 bases, the J end lost 1 base, and 13 bases lay between the germline ends. Assay: immunoSEQ multiplex PCR; the TCRdb copy retains only in-frame clones and omits some. The sample lists more than 200,000 clones, 85% to 90% occurring once. The sequencing sample was made of PBMCs or T cells enriched from blood (not recorded which). The chain combines TRBV6-2 or TRBV6-3 with TRBJ2-1, with a tentative D call TRBD2 (7 bases). This clonotype was sampled from a woman in her twenties or thirties with acute COVID-19. The CDR3: CASSYSIGGPSYNEQFF. The DNA for the CDR3 is TGTGCCAGCAGTTACTCGATCGGGGGGCCGTCCTACAATGAGCAGTTCTTC.